Detailed here is one TCR beta chain. Its antigen is unidentified. This entry belongs to a study of OX40 agonist ivuxolimab in advanced cancers. Study details: Each patient was given ivuxolimab into a vein every 2 weeks, at 0.01 to 10 mg/kg. The eligibility criteria allowed prior anti-PD-1, anti-PD-L1 or anti-CTLA-4 therapy, and approximately 42% had some. General study results and limits: Among the lowest peripheral clonal expansion occurred in 0.1-3.0 mg/kg partial responders. Dose levels from 0.1 to 3.0 mg/kg saw CD4+ and CD8+ blood T cells expand clonally by week 6.

Generated by immunoSEQ multiplex PCR, the TCRdb table keeps only in-frame clones and is missing some. In the table there are 59,000 or so clones, approximately 82% of which are singletons. Germline CDR1 and CDR2: KGHSH and LQKENI. This CDR3 has 17 amino acids. Between the trimmed V and J ends, which lost 1 base and 1 base, there was a span of 14 bases. Sequencing was performed on CD4+ or CD8+ T cells sorted from blood, taken in a trial of the OX40 agonist ivuxolimab. The clonotype originates from an adult with an advanced solid tumor such as melanoma, head and neck, liver or kidney cancer. This chain links TRBV18 with TRBJ2-4; D is perhaps TRBD2 (5 bases). The CDR3 coding sequence is TGTGCCAGCTCACCACTAAGGAGGAGTGAGGCCAAAAACATTCAGTACTTC. This translates into CASSPLRRSEAKNIQYF.